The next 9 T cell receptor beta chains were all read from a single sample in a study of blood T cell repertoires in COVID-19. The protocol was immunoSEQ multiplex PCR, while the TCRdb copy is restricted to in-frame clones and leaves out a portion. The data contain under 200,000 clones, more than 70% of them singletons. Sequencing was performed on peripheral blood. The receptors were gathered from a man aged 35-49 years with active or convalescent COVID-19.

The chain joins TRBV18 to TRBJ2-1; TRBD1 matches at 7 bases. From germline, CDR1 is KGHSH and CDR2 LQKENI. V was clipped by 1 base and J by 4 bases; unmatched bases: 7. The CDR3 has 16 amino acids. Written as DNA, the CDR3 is TGTGCCAGCTCACCACGGACCCGGGACAGATACAATGAGCAGTTCTTC. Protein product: CASSPRTRDRYNEQFF.

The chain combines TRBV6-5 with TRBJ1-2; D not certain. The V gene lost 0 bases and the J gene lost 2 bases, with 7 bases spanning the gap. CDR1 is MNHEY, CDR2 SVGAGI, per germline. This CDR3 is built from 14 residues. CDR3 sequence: CASSYSLENYGYTF. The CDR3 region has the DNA TGTGCCAGCAGTTACTCGCTCGAGAACTATGGCTACACCTTC.

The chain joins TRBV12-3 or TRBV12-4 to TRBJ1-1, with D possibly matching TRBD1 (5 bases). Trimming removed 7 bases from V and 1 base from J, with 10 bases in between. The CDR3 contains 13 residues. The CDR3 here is CASTIGQNTEAFF. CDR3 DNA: TGTGCCAGCACCATCGGACAGAACACTGAAGCTTTCTTT.

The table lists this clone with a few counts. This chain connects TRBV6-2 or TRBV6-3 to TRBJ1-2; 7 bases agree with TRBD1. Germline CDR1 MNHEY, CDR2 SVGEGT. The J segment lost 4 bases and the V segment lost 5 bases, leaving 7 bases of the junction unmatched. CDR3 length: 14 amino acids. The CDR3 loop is CASSRDSLGYGYTF. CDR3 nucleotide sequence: TGTGCCAGCAGTCGGGACAGCCTGGGCTATGGCTACACCTTC.

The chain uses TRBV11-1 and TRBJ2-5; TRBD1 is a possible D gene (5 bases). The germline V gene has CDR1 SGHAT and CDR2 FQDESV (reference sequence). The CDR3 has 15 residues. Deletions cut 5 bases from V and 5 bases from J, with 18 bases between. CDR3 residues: CASSPRVGRMETQYF. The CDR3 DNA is TGTGCCAGCAGCCCCAGGGTGGGGCGCATGGAGACCCAGTACTTC.

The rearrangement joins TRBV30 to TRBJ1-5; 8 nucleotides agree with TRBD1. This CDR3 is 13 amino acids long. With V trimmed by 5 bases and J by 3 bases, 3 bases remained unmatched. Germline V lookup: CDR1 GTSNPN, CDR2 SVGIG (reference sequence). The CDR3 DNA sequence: TGTGCCTGGGGGGACAGGATCAATCAGCCCCAGCATTTT. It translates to CAWGDRINQPQHF.

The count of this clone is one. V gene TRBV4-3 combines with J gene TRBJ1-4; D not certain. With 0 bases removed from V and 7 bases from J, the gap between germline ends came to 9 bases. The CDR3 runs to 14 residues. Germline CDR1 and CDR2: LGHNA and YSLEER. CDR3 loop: CASSQEGGVEKLFF. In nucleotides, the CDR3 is TGCGCCAGCAGCCAAGAGGGCGGGGTTGAAAAACTGTTTTTT.

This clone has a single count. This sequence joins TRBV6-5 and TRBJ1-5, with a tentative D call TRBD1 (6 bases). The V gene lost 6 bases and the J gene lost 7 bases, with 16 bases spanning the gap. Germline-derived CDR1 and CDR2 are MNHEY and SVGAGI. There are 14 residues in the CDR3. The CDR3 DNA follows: TGTGCCAGCAGCCTGGACAGCCCATCGCAGCCCCAGCATTTT. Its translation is CASSLDSPSQPQHF.

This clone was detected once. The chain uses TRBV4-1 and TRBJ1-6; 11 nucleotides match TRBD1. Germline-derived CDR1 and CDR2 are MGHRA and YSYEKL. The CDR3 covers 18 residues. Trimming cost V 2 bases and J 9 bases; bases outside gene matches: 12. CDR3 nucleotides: TGCGCCAGCAGCCAAATATTCCTCCCGGGACAGGGGGTTTCACCCCTCCACTTT. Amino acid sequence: CASSQIFLPGQGVSPLHF.